Listed below are T cell receptor beta chains from one sample, sequenced in a study of T cells in Graves' hyperthyroidism and ophthalmopathy. TCRdb ran MiXCR on the multiplex PCR reads and lists one entry per CDR3 protein. The sample has about 840,000 distinct CDR3 sequences; roughly 37% are singletons. The source material was blood. The receptors derive from a man younger than 35 with Graves' hyperthyroidism. Each CDR3 is given with its conserved first and last residue. D genes are given only for firm matches. Clone size is stated in some rows and not others, as once, few, many or a class when expanded.

cdr3_aa cdr3_nt v_call clone_size d_call j_call
CASSSYEGYGNTIYF TGTGCCAGCAGCTCTTACGAGGGATATGGAAACACCATATATTTT TRBV11-1 NA NA TRBJ1-3
CASSVSPETGELFF TGTGCCAGCAGCGTTTCCCCCGAGACCGGGGAGCTGTTTTTT TRBV9 few NA TRBJ2-2
CSPSLGNTEAFF TGCAGCCCGAGTCTCGGGAACACTGAAGCTTTCTTT TRBV29-1 NA NA TRBJ1-1
CASSQDRDPWETQYF TGCGCCAGCAGCCAAGATCGGGACCCATGGGAGACCCAGTACTTC TRBV4-1 many NA TRBJ2-5
CASSYRALLQETQYF TGTGCCAGCAGCTACAGGGCGCTGCTCCAAGAGACCCAGTACTTC TRBV12-3/TRBV12-4 NA NA TRBJ2-5
CSVEPTSGGSNEQFF TGCAGCGTTGAGCCCACTAGCGGGGGGTCCAATGAGCAGTTCTTC TRBV29-1 NA TRBD2 TRBJ2-1
CSVEEEWARYF TGCAGCGTTGAAGAAGAGTGGGCCCGGTACTTC TRBV29-1 NA NA TRBJ2-5
CASSDRTDSGELFF TGTGCCAGCAGTGACCGGACGGATAGCGGGGAGCTGTTTTTT TRBV12-3/TRBV12-4 few NA TRBJ2-2
CASSLIAFPRETQYF TGTGCCAGCAGCTTAATTGCCTTCCCCCGGGAGACCCAGTACTTC TRBV11-2 NA NA TRBJ2-5
CSAGDGGRYTF TGCAGTGCTGGGGACGGCGGGCGCTACACCTTC TRBV20-1 many NA TRBJ1-2
CASSQGVVADTQYF TGTGCCAGCAGTCAGGGGGTCGTGGCAGATACGCAGTATTTT TRBV7-2 once TRBD1 TRBJ2-3
CASSLGLAWYEQYF TGTGCCAGCAGCCTCGGACTAGCGTGGTACGAGCAGTACTTC TRBV7-2 many TRBD2 TRBJ2-7
CSARATSTTEGGYGYTF TGCAGTGCTAGAGCGACATCTACGACTGAGGGCGGCTATGGCTACACCTTC TRBV20-1 once NA TRBJ1-2
CSALAQGMNTEAFF TGCAGTGCTCTTGCACAGGGGATGAACACTGAAGCTTTCTTT TRBV20-1 NA TRBD1 TRBJ1-1
CASSQGEGSAETQYF TGCGCCAGCAGCCAAGGGGAGGGTAGCGCGGAGACCCAGTACTTC TRBV4-3 NA TRBD2 TRBJ2-5
CASSRTGSPLSGNTIYF TGTGCCAGCAGTCGTACAGGATCCCCTCTCTCTGGAAACACCATATATTTT TRBV12-3/TRBV12-4 few NA TRBJ1-3
CASSWGGIGTEAFF TGTGCCAGCAGCTGGGGTGGTATAGGCACTGAAGCTTTCTTT TRBV12-3/TRBV12-4 few NA TRBJ1-1
CASSYGLGGEQYF TGTGCCAGCAGTTACGGGCTGGGGGGCGAGCAGTACTTC TRBV10-3 NA NA TRBJ2-7
CASSDGGVPGNTIYF TGTGCCAGCAGCGATGGGGGAGTACCTGGAAACACCATATATTTT TRBV7-9 many NA TRBJ1-3
CSVFRGGGPGGELFF TGCAGCGTTTTTCGTGGTGGGGGCCCCGGCGGGGAGCTGTTTTTT TRBV29-1 many NA TRBJ2-2
CASSEYGTGGSGQYF TGTGCCAGCAGTGAATATGGGACAGGGGGTAGCGGGCAGTACTTC TRBV25-1 once TRBD1 TRBJ2-7
CASSPVSYNSPLHF TGTGCCAGCAGTCCTGTATCCTATAATTCACCCCTCCACTTT TRBV12-3/TRBV12-4 NA NA TRBJ1-6
CASGPRGSPGANVLTF TGTGCCAGCGGCCCTCGGGGATCCCCTGGGGCCAACGTCCTGACTTTC TRBV9 NA NA TRBJ2-6
CASSLGSREQYF TGTGCCAGCAGCTTGGGGTCCCGCGAGCAGTACTTC TRBV7-9 many NA TRBJ2-7
CASSQGPSGELFF TGCGCCAGCAGCCAAGGACCCAGCGGGGAGCTGTTTTTT TRBV4-3 once NA TRBJ2-2
CASRSSGTGGGQTQYF TGTGCCAGCAGGTCAAGCGGGACAGGGGGCGGACAGACCCAGTACTTC TRBV2 NA TRBD1 TRBJ2-5